A single sample is the source of the 28 T cell receptor beta chains below, sequenced in a study of response to subunit inactivated influenza vaccine. TCRdb reanalysed the RT-PCR reads using MiXCR and keeps one entry per CDR3 protein. The sample has hundreds of thousands of distinct CDR3 sequences; roughly 14% are singletons. Sample: PBMCs from blood, taken roughly 12 days after vaccination. The receptors were sampled from a man in his fifties or sixties who received an inactivated influenza vaccine.

This clonotype was observed a handful of times. The rearrangement links TRBV6-5 to TRBJ1-2, with TRBD1 matching over 10 bases. J lost 8 bases, V lost 4 bases, and 13 bases had no gene match. The CDR3 has 16 amino acids. Germline V CDR1 and CDR2: MNHEY, SVGAGI. CDR3 sequence (DNA): TGTGCCAGCAGTTGGGAATGGACAGGGGGTGTGCAAGGCTACACCTTC. Its translation is CASSWEWTGGVQGYTF.

This clonotype was found a few times. The V gene is TRBV29-1, the J gene TRBJ2-7; a possible D gene is TRBD2 (6 bases). Germline V lookup: CDR1 SQVTM, CDR2 ANQGSEA. The CDR3 length is 16 residues. With 2 bases removed from V and 0 bases from J, the gap between germline ends came to 17 bases. The CDR3 here is CSVELVGLRSSYEQYF. The CDR3 DNA sequence: TGCAGCGTTGAACTGGTGGGACTGAGAAGCTCCTACGAGCAGTACTTC.

This clonotype was recorded at least ten times. The chain recombines TRBV3-1 with TRBJ2-3; TRBD2 is a possible D gene (6 bases). V lost 6 bases and J 4 bases, leaving 17 bases between the germline ends. There are 15 residues in the CDR3. The germline V gene has CDR1 LGHDT and CDR2 YNNKEL (reference sequence). In DNA form, the CDR3 reads TGTGCCAGCAGTCGACGGAGGGGAGGAGCAGATACGCAGTATTTT. Translation gives CASSRRRGGADTQYF.

J is TRBJ1-1 and V is TRBV11-2, with D unresolved. The CDR3 consists of 14 residues. The ends were cut back, 0 bases at V and 3 bases at J, with 8 bases in the middle. Germline CDR1 and CDR2: SGHAT and FQNNGV. The CDR3 DNA follows: TGTGCCAGCAGCTTAGAGGTTGGGTACACTGAAGCTTTCTTT. The encoded protein is CASSLEVGYTEAFF.

The V call is TRBV6-5, the J call TRBJ1-2; D is unresolved. Per germline, CDR1 MNHEY and CDR2 SVGAGI. V gave up 3 bases and J gave up 3 bases, with 17 bases separating them. This CDR3 has 16 amino acids. CDR3 coding DNA: TGTGCCAGCAGTTATGGCGCCGCAGAGGAGGACTATGGCTACACCTTC. This codes for CASSYGAAEEDYGYTF.

This clonotype was seen a few times. This chain connects TRBV7-9 to TRBJ2-2; 7 bases align to TRBD1. CDR1 is SEHNR and CDR2 is FQNEAQ in the germline V gene (reference sequence). The junction had 6 bases not matched to a gene; V was cut back by 8 bases and J by 3 bases. The CDR3 is 14 residues long. CDR3 in DNA: TGTGCCAGCGGCATGGGACAGTACACCGGGGAGCTGTTTTTT. It codes for CASGMGQYTGELFF.

This clonotype was found a few times. The chain has TRBV5-1 and TRBJ1-1; TRBD1 matches 8 bases. Per the germline V gene, CDR1 is SGHRS and CDR2 is YFSETQ. The CDR3 is made up of 13 amino acids. Trimming took 4 bases from V and 8 from J; bases not matched to a gene: 7. CDR3 in amino acids: CASSASGGWEAFF. As DNA, the CDR3 is TGCGCCAGCAGCGCCTCAGGGGGCTGGGAAGCTTTCTTT.

The chain combines TRBV10-3 with TRBJ2-1; D might be TRBD1 (6 bases). In germline, CDR1 is ENHRY, CDR2 SYGVKD. The length of the CDR3 is 14 residues. The V and J ends lost 6 bases and 0 bases respectively, with 9 bases between them. Here the CDR3 DNA reads TGTGCCATCAGCGGGACAAACTCCTACAATGAGCAGTTCTTC. Encoded protein: CAISGTNSYNEQFF.

This clonotype was seen at least ten times. This chain connects TRBV7-9 to TRBJ2-6; perhaps TRBD2 as D (5 bases). Looked up from germline, CDR1 is SEHNR and CDR2 is FQNEAQ (reference sequence). This CDR3 region has 18 residues. The V gene lost 5 bases and the J gene lost 0 bases, with 17 bases spanning the gap. The CDR3 is CASSPLRGSSSGANVLTF. The CDR3, as DNA: TGTGCCAGCAGCCCCCTTAGAGGGAGTAGCTCTGGGGCCAACGTCCTGACTTTC.

This clonotype has a count of ten or more. This rearrangement joins TRBV28 to TRBJ2-1, with a tentative D call TRBD2 (6 bases). Germline values: CDR1 MDHEN, CDR2 SYDVKM. There are 15 residues in the CDR3. V was shortened by 6 bases and J by 5 bases, with 17 bases between the two germline ends. The CDR3 protein is CASSPPGGRNNEQFF. CDR3 DNA sequence: TGTGCCAGCAGCCCGCCCGGAGGGCGTAACAATGAGCAGTTCTTC.

V is TRBV7-2 and J is TRBJ1-2, with D maybe TRBD1 (6 bases). Germline CDR1 and CDR2: SGHTA and FQGNSA. V was clipped by 5 bases and J by 4 bases, with 11 bases between them. This CDR3 contains 13 residues. The chain's CDR3 is CASSHTGIYGYTF. Written as DNA, the CDR3 is TGTGCCAGCAGCCATACAGGGATCTATGGCTACACCTTC.

This clonotype was found a few times. This chain connects TRBV15 to TRBJ1-1, with TRBD1 as a possible D gene (5 bases). Germline V gives CDR1 LNHNV, CDR2 YYDKDF (reference sequence). V was cut by 5 bases and J by 5 bases, with 12 bases left in between. The CDR3 consists of 13 residues. This chain's CDR3 is CATSPMGGTEAFF. For the CDR3, the DNA is TGTGCCACCAGCCCCATGGGGGGGACTGAAGCTTTCTTT.

This clonotype has ten or more counts. The chain couples TRBV24-1 to TRBJ2-7; D might be TRBD1 (6 bases). The CDR3 sequence is 15 residues long. CDR1 KGHDR and CDR2 SFDVKD come from the germline V gene. V lost 6 bases and J 5 bases, leaving 19 bases between the germline ends. Here the CDR3 reads CATSPSDSTPDEQYF. The CDR3 DNA reads TGTGCCACCAGTCCCTCGGACAGCACCCCTGACGAGCAGTACTTC.

This clonotype was counted a few times. The genes are TRBV12-3 or TRBV12-4 and TRBJ1-2; 8 bases are a match to TRBD1. Trimming at V came to 1 base and at J to 4 bases, leaving 5 bases not matched to a gene. The CDR3 contains 15 residues. CDR3 sequence reads: CASSLVGQGSYGYTF. CDR3 DNA sequence: TGTGCCAGCAGTTTAGTCGGACAGGGCAGCTATGGCTACACCTTC.

This clonotype was counted only a few times. The chain joins TRBV10-3 to TRBJ2-3; a weak D match, TRBD1 (6 bases). Trimming shortened V by 5 bases and J by 1 base, and 13 bases separated the two germline ends. Germline CDR1 is ENHRY and CDR2 is SYGVKD. This CDR3 has 15 amino acids. CDR3 loop: CAISSSRTGTDTQYF. In DNA form, the CDR3 reads TGTGCCATCAGTTCTTCACGGACAGGCACAGATACGCAGTATTTT.

The rearrangement links TRBV6-2 or TRBV6-3 to TRBJ1-2; 8 bases agree with TRBD1. CDR3 length equals 14 residues. The germline gives CDR1 MNHEY, CDR2 SVGEGT. V lost 3 bases, J lost 4 bases, and 4 bases stayed unmatched. The CDR3 DNA reads TGTGCCAGCAGTTATACAACAGGGGGCTATGGCTACACCTTC. This encodes CASSYTTGGYGYTF.

The sample holds a few counts of this clonotype. The chain employs TRBV2 and TRBJ1-1; 7 bases match TRBD1. The CDR3 runs to 14 residues. The germline CDR1 and CDR2 sequences are SNHLY and FYNNEI. The V and J ends lost 10 bases and 5 bases, in that order; junction bases with no gene match: 13. CDR3 in amino acids: CATTDRVGNTEAFF. The CDR3 coding sequence is TGTGCCACTACAGACAGGGTTGGGAATACTGAAGCTTTCTTT. Based on the CDR3 plus reference TRBV2 and TRBJ1-1, the full variable domain is EPEVTQTPSHQVTQMGQEVILRCVPISNHLYFYWYRQILGQKVEFLVSFYNNEISEKSEIFDDQFSVERPDGSNFTLKIRSTKLEDSAMYFCATTDRVGNTEAFFGQGTRLTVV.

The table lists this clonotype with a few counts. The chain is built from TRBV4-2 and TRBJ2-5; D call uncertain. Between the trimmed V and J ends, which lost 0 bases and 1 base, there was a span of 9 bases. From germline, CDR1 is LGHNA and CDR2 YNFKEQ. The CDR3 has 15 amino acids. CDR3 in amino acids: CASSQDPSSQETQYF. In DNA, the CDR3 is TGTGCCAGCAGCCAAGATCCTAGTAGCCAAGAGACCCAGTACTTC.

This clonotype has only a few counts. The chain couples TRBV7-9 to TRBJ2-7; a weak D match, TRBD2 (5 bases). The CDR3 is 12 amino acids. V was shortened by 3 bases and J by 9 bases, with 12 bases between the two germline ends. CDR1 and CDR2 from the germline V gene are SEHNR and FQNEAQ (reference sequence). The DNA of the CDR3 is TGTGCCAGCAGCTTTTCGCGGGTCGTGCAGTACTTC. This gives the protein CASSFSRVVQYF. The variable domain in full, with the rest retrieved from reference TRBV7-9 and TRBJ2-7, is DTGVSQNPRHKITKRGQNVTFRCDPISEHNRLYWYRQTLGQGPEFLTYFQNEAQLEKSRLLSDRFSAERPKGSFSTLEIQRTEQGDSAMYLCASSFSRVVQYFGPGTRLTVT.

The gene calls are TRBV9 and TRBJ2-7; possibly TRBD2 for D (7 bases). V was cut by 2 bases and J by 6 bases, with 12 bases left in between. Germline CDR1 is SGDLS and CDR2 is YYNGEE. This CDR3 has 13 amino acids. CDR3 DNA: TGTGCCAGCAGCGTCCAGGGAGGGGGCGAGCAGTACTTC. Translation gives CASSVQGGGEQYF.

The V call is TRBV2, the J call TRBJ2-2; no definite D call. The V and J ends lost 8 bases and 3 bases respectively, with 10 bases between them. This CDR3 contains 13 residues. Germline V gene data show CDR1 as SNHLY and CDR2 as FYNNEI. The chain's CDR3 is CASSKSHTGELFF. The CDR3 region has the DNA TGTGCCAGCTCTAAGAGTCACACCGGGGAGCTGTTTTTT.

This clonotype showed up just a few times. This is likely a read error, given that the CDR3 carries no conserved phenylalanine or tryptophan at its end. The chain uses TRBV28 and TRBJ1-6, with 8 bases that match TRBD1. Germline CDR1 is MDHEN and CDR2 is SYDVKM. The length of the CDR3 is 15 residues. The V gene end was trimmed by 4 bases and the J gene end by 7 bases; junction bases not matched to a gene: 6. DNA of the CDR3: TGTGCCAGCAGTTCCCAGGGGGCTGGGAATTCACCCCTCCACCTT. It is translated as CASSSQGAGNSPLHL.

Only a few counts were recorded for this clonotype. The J gene is TRBJ2-2, the V gene TRBV7-3, with D uncertain. CDR1 is SGHTA and CDR2 is FQGTGA in the germline V gene. This CDR3 region has 14 residues. V dropped 8 bases and J dropped 0 bases, with 10 bases sitting between them. The DNA for the CDR3 is TGTGCCAGCTCCCACTATTCGAACACCGGGGAGCTGTTTTTT. Protein sequence: CASSHYSNTGELFF.

The chain carries TRBV29-1 and TRBJ2-5, with 10 bases identical to TRBD2. This CDR3 is built from 12 residues. Germline V gene data show CDR1 as SQVTM and CDR2 as ANQGSEA. Losses at the gene ends were 7 bases for V and 3 bases for J; bases not matched to a gene: 2. CDR3 sequence reads: CSGTSGEETQYF. For the CDR3, the DNA is TGCAGCGGGACTAGCGGAGAAGAGACCCAGTACTTC.

This clonotype has just a few counts. The chain couples TRBV5-1 to TRBJ2-3; maybe TRBD2 (5 bases). This CDR3 contains 13 residues. V lost 3 bases to trimming and J lost 0 bases, with 5 bases between them. Germline V CDR1 and CDR2: SGHRS, YFSETQ. The CDR3 loop is CASSWESTDTQYF. CDR3 nucleotides: TGCGCCAGCAGCTGGGAGAGCACAGATACGCAGTATTTT.

This sequence joins TRBV7-9 and TRBJ2-7, with 8 positions matching TRBD1. The CDR3 covers 14 residues. Germline CDR1 is SEHNR and CDR2 is FQNEAQ (reference sequence). J gave up 2 bases and V 2 bases, and 2 bases lay outside the gene matches. This chain's CDR3 is CASSLRQGPYEQYF. CDR3 DNA sequence: TGTGCCAGCAGCTTAAGACAGGGGCCCTACGAGCAGTACTTC.

The rearrangement links TRBV7-9 to TRBJ2-5; D possibly uses TRBD1 or TRBD2 (5 bases each). From germline, CDR1 is SEHNR and CDR2 FQNEAQ (reference sequence). The germline V and J ends were trimmed by 5 bases and 1 base, with 14 bases remaining between them. This CDR3 is 15 amino acids long. The CDR3 reads CASSPREGFQETQYF. The CDR3 bases are TGTGCCAGCAGCCCCCGAGAGGGGTTCCAAGAGACCCAGTACTTC.

J is TRBJ2-5 and V is TRBV7-8; D is possibly TRBD1 or TRBD2 (5 bases each). CDR1 and CDR2 (germline): SGHVS, FQNEAQ. The CDR3 has 13 residues. V shed 2 bases and J shed 7 bases, with 11 bases lying between them. The CDR3 spells CASSLWGTGTQYF. CDR3 coding DNA: TGTGCCAGCAGCTTATGGGGGACGGGGACCCAGTACTTC.